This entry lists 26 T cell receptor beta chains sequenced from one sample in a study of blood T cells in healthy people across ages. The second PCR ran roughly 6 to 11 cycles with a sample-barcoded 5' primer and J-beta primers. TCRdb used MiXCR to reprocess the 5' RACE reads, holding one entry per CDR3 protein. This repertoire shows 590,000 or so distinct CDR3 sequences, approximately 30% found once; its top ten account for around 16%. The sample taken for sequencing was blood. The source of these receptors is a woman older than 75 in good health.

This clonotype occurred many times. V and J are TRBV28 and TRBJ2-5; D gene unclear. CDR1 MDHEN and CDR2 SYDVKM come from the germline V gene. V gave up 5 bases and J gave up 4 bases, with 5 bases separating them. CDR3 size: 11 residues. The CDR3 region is CASSRSETQYF. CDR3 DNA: TGTGCCAGCAGTAGATCAGAGACCCAGTACTTC.

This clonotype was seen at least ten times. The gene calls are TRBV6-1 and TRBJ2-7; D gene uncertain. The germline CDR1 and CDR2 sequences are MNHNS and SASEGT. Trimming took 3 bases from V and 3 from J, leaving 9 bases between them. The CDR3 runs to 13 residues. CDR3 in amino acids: CASSDLGYYEQYF. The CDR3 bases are TGTGCCAGCAGTGACCTCGGATACTACGAGCAGTACTTC.

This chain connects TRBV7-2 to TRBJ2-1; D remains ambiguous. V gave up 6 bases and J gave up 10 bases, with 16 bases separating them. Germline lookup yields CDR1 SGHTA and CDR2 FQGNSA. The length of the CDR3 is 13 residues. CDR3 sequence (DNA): TGTGCCAGCAGACCAGAACCCGGACCCGAGCAGTTCTTC. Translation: CASRPEPGPEQFF.

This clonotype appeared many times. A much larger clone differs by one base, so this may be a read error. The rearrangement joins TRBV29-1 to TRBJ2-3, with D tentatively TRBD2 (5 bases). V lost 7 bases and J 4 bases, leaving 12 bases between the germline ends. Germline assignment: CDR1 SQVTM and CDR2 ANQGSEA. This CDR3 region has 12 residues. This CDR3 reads CSGTPRADTQYF. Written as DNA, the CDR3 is TGCAGCGGGACCCCGCGGGCAGATACGCAGTATTTT.

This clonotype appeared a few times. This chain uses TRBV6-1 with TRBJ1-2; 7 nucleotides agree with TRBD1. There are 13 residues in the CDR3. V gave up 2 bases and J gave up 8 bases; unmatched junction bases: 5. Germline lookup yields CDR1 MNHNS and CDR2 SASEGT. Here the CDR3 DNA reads TGTGCCAGCAGTGAATTCCAGGGGGGAGGCTACACCTTC. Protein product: CASSEFQGGGYTF.

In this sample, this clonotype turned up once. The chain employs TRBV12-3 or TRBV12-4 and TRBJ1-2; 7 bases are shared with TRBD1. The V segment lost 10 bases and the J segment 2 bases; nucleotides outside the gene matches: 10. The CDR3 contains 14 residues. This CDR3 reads CANSTGQTNYGYTF. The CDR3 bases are TGTGCCAACAGCACGGGACAGACCAACTATGGCTACACCTTC.

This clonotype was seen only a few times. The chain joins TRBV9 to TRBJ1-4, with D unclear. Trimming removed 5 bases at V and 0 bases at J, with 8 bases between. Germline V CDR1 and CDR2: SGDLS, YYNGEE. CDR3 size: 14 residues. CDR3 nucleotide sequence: TGTGCCAGCAGTTACACCCCAACTAATGAAAAACTGTTTTTT. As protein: CASSYTPTNEKLFF.

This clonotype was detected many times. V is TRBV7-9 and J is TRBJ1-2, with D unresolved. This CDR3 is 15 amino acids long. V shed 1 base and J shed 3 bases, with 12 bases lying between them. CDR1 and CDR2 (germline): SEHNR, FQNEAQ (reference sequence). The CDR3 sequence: CASSLEFSGYYGYTF. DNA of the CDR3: TGTGCCAGCAGCTTAGAATTCTCGGGGTACTATGGCTACACCTTC.

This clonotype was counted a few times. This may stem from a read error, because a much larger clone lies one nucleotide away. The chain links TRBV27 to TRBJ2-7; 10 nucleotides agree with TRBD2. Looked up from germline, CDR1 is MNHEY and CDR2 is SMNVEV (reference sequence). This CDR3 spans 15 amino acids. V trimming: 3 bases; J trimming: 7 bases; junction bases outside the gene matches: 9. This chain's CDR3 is CASSFSGGPDNEQYF. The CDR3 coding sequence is TGTGCCAGCAGTTTTAGCGGGGGGCCAGACAATGAGCAGTACTTC.

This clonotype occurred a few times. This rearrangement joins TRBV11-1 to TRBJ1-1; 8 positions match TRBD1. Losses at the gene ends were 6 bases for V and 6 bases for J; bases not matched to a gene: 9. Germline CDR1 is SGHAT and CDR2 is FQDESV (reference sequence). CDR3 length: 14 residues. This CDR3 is CASSSLQGASEAFF. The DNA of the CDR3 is TGTGCCAGCAGTTCCCTTCAGGGGGCCTCTGAAGCTTTCTTT.

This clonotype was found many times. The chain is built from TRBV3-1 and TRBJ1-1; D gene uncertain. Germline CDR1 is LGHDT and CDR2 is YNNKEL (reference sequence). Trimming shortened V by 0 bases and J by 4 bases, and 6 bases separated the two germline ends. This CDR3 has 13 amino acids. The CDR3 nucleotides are TGTGCCAGCAGCCAAGAACTCCTCACTGAAGCTTTCTTT. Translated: CASSQELLTEAFF.

CDR3 DNA: TGTGCCAGCAGTGAATACGCAATGGGACAGTCTAATGAAAAACTGTTTTTT. Residues: CASSEYAMGQSNEKLFF. This chain joins TRBV25-1 and TRBJ1-4; TRBD1 agrees at 7 bases. V dropped 0 bases and J dropped 3; count of bases not matched to a gene: 7. Germline CDR1 reads MGHDK; CDR2 reads SYGVNS. This CDR3 spans 17 amino acids.

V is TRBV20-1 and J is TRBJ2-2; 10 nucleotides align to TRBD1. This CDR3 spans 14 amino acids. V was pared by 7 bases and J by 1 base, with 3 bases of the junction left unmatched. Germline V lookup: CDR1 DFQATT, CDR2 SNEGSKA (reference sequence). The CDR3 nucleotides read TGCAGTGGGACAGGGGGGAGGAACACCGGGGAGCTGTTTTTT. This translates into CSGTGGRNTGELFF.

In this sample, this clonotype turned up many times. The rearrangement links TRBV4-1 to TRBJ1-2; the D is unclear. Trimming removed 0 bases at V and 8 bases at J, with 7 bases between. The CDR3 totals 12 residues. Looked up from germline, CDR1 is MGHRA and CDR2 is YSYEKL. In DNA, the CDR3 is TGCGCCAGCAGCCAAGAACTAGGCGGCTACACCTTC. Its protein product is CASSQELGGYTF.

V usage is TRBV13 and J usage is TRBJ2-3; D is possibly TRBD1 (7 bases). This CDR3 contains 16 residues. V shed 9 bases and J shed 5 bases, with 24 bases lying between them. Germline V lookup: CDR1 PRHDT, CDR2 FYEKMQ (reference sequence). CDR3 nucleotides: TGTGCCAGTAGCAGTCAGGGGGGAGTCGGTATAGATACGCAGTATTTT. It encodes CASSSQGGVGIDTQYF.

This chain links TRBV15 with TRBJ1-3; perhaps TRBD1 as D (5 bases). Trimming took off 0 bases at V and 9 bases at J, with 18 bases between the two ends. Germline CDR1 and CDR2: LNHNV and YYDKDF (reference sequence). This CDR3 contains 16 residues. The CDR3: CATSRDLVGGGGTIYF. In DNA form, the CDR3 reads TGTGCCACCAGCAGAGATCTGGTCGGGGGTGGAGGCACCATATATTTT.

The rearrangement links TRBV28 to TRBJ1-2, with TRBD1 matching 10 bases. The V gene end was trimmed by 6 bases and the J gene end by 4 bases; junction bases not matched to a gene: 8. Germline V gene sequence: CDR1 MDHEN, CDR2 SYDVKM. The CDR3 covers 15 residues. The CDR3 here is CASRGTGVGFYGYTF. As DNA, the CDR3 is TGTGCCAGCAGGGGGACAGGGGTTGGTTTCTATGGCTACACCTTC.

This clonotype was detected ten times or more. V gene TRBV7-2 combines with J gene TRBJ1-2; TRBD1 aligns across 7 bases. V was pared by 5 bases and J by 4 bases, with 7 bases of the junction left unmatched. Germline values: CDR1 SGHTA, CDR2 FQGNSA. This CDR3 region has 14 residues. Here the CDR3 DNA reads TGTGCCAGCAGCCAGGGGGGACAGTTCTATGGCTACACCTTC. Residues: CASSQGGQFYGYTF. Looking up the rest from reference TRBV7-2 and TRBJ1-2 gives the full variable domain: GAGVSQSPSNKVTEKGKDVELRCDPISGHTALYWYRQSLGQGLEFLIYFQGNSAPDKSGLPSDRFSAERTGGSVSTLTIQRTQQEDSAVYLCASSQGGQFYGYTFGSGTRLTVV.

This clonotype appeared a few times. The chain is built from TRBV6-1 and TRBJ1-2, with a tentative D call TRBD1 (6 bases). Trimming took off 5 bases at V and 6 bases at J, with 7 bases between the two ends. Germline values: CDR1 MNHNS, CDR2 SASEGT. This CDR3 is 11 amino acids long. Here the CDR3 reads CASSHRDGYTF. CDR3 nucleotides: TGTGCCAGCAGTCACAGGGATGGCTACACCTTC.

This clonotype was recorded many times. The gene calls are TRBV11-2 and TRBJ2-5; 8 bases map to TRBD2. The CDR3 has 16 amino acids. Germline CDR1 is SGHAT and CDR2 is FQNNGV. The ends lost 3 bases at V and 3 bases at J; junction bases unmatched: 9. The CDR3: CASSFGFISGEETQYF. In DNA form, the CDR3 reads TGTGCCAGCAGCTTCGGCTTCATTAGCGGGGAAGAGACCCAGTACTTC.

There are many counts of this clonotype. CDR3 region: CASSARDRGGQYF. The DNA of the CDR3 is TGTGCCAGCAGTGCTAGGGACAGGGGCGGCCAGTACTTC. This chain uses TRBV12-3 or TRBV12-4 with TRBJ2-7, with TRBD1 matching 10 bases. The CDR3 consists of 13 residues. With V trimmed by 5 bases and J by 10 bases, 8 bases remained unmatched.

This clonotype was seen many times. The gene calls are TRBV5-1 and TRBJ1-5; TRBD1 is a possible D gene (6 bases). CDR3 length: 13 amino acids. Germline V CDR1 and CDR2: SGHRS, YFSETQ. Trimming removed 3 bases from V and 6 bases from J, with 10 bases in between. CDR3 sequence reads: CASSWEGGQPQHF. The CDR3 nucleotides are TGCGCCAGCAGCTGGGAAGGGGGTCAGCCCCAGCATTTT.

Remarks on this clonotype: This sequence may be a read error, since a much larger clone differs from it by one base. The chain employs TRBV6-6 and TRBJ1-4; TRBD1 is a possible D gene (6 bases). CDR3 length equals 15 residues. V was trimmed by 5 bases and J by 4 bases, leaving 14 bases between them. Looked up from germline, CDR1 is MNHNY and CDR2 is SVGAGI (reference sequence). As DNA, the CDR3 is TGTGCCAGCAGTGCCCCACAGGGCTTTAATGAAAAACTGTTTTTT. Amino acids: CASSAPQGFNEKLFF.

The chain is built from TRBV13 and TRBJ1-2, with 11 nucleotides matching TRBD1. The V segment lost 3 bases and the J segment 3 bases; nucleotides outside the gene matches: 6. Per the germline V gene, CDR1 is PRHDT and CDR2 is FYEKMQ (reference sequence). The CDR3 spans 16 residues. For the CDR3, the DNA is TGTGCCAGCAGCTTCCAGCGGGACAGGGGGTACTATGGCTACACCTTC. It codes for CASSFQRDRGYYGYTF.

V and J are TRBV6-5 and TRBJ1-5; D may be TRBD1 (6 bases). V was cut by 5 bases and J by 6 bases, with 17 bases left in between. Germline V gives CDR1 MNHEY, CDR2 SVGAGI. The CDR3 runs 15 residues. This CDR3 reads CASSQQGYAGQPQHF. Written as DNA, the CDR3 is TGTGCCAGCAGTCAACAGGGCTACGCCGGTCAGCCCCAGCATTTT.

The CDR3, as DNA: TGTGCCAGCAGGATCGAAAAGTACAGGGTAGATTCACCCCTCCACTTT. It is translated as CASRIEKYRVDSPLHF. The J gene is TRBJ1-6, the V gene TRBV6-1; TRBD1 is a possible D gene (6 bases). This CDR3 is 16 amino acids long. The germline V gene encodes CDR1 MNHNS and CDR2 SASEGT. The V and J ends lost 6 bases and 8 bases respectively, with 20 bases between them.